This entry features one T cell receptor beta chain sequence. The antigen is undetermined. This record comes from a study of identical twins. The germline CDR1 and CDR2 sequences are SGHRS and YFSETQ. The CDR3 length is 16 residues. V lost 4 bases and J lost 3, with 18 bases in between. The study, taken as a whole, reports: Sharing of beta out-of-frame sequences by twins showed a weaker excess.

Healthy Caucasians supplied all donations. It was template switching that added a universal primer site, and there were unique molecular identifiers on the cDNA. TCRdb re-derived calls from the 5' RACE reads in MiXCR, one entry per CDR3 protein. There are some 790,000 distinct CDR3 sequences in the sample; about 18% occur only once, and around 14% lies in the top ten. These data were also reused for a study on T cells expressing NK-cell markers. That work states: Of the CD8+ T cells in more than five donors, roughly 1.0-7.0% belonged to dominant NKG2C+ clonotypes.

Sequenced sample: PBMCs. The chain employs TRBV5-1 and TRBJ2-3, with a tentative D call TRBD2 (6 bases). The origin of this receptor is a woman aged 18-29 years in good health. The CDR3 region is CASSLLPGVQTDTQYF. Here the CDR3 DNA reads TGCGCCAGCAGCCTATTACCGGGGGTACAAACAGATACGCAGTATTTT.